This TCR beta chain was retrieved from a study of CD8 T cells in ankylosing spondylitis. Study-wide results and caveats: Significant enrichment of disease-linked clones was reportedly seen in matched ankylosing spondylitis synovial fluid. With a CD8+ phenotype, disease-linked clones were relatively rare in peripheral blood.

Germline lookup yields CDR1 SGHRS and CDR2 YFSETQ. Between the trimmed V and J ends, which lost 2 bases and 1 base, there was a span of 7 bases. This CDR3 has 14 amino acids. There are a few counts of this clonotype. As yet, its antigen is unknown. TCRdb redid the calling of the 5' RACE reads with MiXCR, one entry per CDR3 protein. The table has around 250,000 distinct CDR3 sequences, more than 25% seen once. The sample was blood, either unsorted or a sorted T cell fraction (not recorded which). The rearrangement joins TRBV5-1 to TRBJ2-1; D ambiguous. The sequence was collected from a male donor with ankylosing spondylitis or in good health (not recorded which). The CDR3 is CASSFQTSYNEQFF. CDR3 in DNA: TGCGCCAGCAGCTTCCAGACATCCTACAATGAGCAGTTCTTC.